This T cell receptor beta chain was documented in a study of CD8 T cells in Susac syndrome. This CDR3 is 15 amino acids long. Trimming removed 0 bases from V and 5 bases from J; junction bases left unmatched: 6. The germline gives CDR1 SGDLS, CDR2 YYNGEE. Patients with Susac syndrome met the recently defined diagnostic criteria for definite or probable disease. This clonotype has only one observation. RNA in amounts of roughly 0.5 to 1 ug was reverse transcribed with random hexamers. TCRdb passed the immunoSEQ multiplex PCR reads through MiXCR, listing each CDR3 protein once. The data hold 150,000 or so distinct CDR3 sequences, with roughly 95% observed a single time.

This receptor was obtained from a human donor with Susac syndrome. The J gene is TRBJ2-3, the V gene TRBV9, with 7 positions matching TRBD1. The sequencing input was CD4+ T cells from PBMCs. The chain's CDR3 is CASSVGVGGVDTQYF. The DNA for the CDR3 is TGTGCCAGCAGCGTAGGGGTAGGGGGCGTAGATACGCAGTATTTT.